The clone carrying this TCR beta chain was seen only a few times. Antigen specificity is unknown. These data come from a study of beta chain features in type 1 diabetes. Whole-study context: The samples had about 110,000,000 sorted cells examined in all. General study findings and limits: Individuals with type 1 diabetes displayed fewer insertions and more deletions at VDJ junctions. High TCR expression in some cells could lead to their over-representation in cDNA sequencing.

The authors reverse transcribed all of the isolated RNA, so sequencing captured expressed TCRB transcripts. Repertoires were generated with immunoSEQ multiplex PCR, while TCRdb's copy carries only in-frame clones and drops some. The sample comprises some 200,000 clones, about 11% of which are singletons, and roughly 1.4% rests with the top ten. Trimming removed 3 bases from V and 2 bases from J; junction bases left unmatched: 6. The CDR3 contains 16 residues. Germline assignment: CDR1 SGHNT and CDR2 YYREEE (reference sequence). This clonotype originated in a man aged 18 to 35 in good health. The gene calls are TRBV5-4 and TRBJ2-1; 9 bases match TRBD2. The sequencing input was central memory CD4+ T cells from blood. CDR3 loop: CASSSLAGEAYNEQFF. CDR3 coding DNA: TGTGCCAGCAGCTCTTTAGCGGGAGAAGCCTACAATGAGCAGTTCTTC.